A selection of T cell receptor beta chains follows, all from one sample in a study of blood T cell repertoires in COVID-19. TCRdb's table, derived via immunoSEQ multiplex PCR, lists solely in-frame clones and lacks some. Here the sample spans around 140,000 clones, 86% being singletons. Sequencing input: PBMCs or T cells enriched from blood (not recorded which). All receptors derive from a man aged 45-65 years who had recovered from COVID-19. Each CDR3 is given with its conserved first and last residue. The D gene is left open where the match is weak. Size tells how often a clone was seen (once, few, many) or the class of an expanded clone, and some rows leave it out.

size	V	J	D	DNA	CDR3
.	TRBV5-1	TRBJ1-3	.	TGCGCCAGCAGCTCAGATCCTGGAAACACCATATATTTT	CASSSDPGNTIYF
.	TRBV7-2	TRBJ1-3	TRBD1	TGTGCCAGCAGCATCACCGGGACAGCTGGAAACACCATATATTTT	CASSITGTAGNTIYF
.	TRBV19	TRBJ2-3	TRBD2	TGTGCCAGTAGTCTGACTAGCGGGAGAACAGATACGCAGTATTTT	CASSLTSGRTDTQYF
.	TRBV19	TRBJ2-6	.	TGTGCCAGTAGTATGTTCAGGTTATCCACTGGGGCCAACGTCCTGACTTTC	CASSMFRLSTGANVLTF
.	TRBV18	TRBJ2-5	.	TGTGCCAGCTCACCACTCCGGGAGACCCAGTACTTC	CASSPLRETQYF
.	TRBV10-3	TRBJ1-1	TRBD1	TGTGCCATCAGTGGGGCAGGGGGCAACACTGAAGCTTTCTTT	CAISGAGGNTEAFF
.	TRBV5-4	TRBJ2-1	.	TGTGCCAGCAGCCGACTAGTCGGGGCCTACAATGAGCAGTTCTTC	CASSRLVGAYNEQFF
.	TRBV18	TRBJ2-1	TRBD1	TGTGCCAGCTCACCGGACAGGTTAACCTACAATGAGCAGTTCTTC	CASSPDRLTYNEQFF
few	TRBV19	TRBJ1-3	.	TGTGCCAGTAGTAGACCCAGGGGAAGCGGAAACACCATATATTTT	CASSRPRGSGNTIYF
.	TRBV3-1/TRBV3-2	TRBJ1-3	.	TGTGCCAGCAGCCAAGGGGGGGTAGGAAACACCATATATTTT	CASSQGGVGNTIYF
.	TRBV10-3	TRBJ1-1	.	TGTGCCATCAGTGAGTCGTCAGGGGCGAGGACTGAAGCTTTCTTT	CAISESSGARTEAFF
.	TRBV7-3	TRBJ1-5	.	TGTGCCAGCAGCTTAGGCCAGGGGCTAGCCCAGCATTTT	CASSLGQGLAQHF
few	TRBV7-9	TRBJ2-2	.	TGTGCCAGCAGCTTAGAAGCAGGGATGATGAGATCCACCGGGGAGCTGTTTTTT	CASSLEAGMMRSTGELFF
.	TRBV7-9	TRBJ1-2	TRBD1	TGTGCCAGCAGCTTAACGGACAGGGGAGGCTACACCTTC	CASSLTDRGGYTF
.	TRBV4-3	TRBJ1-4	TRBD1	TGCGCCAGCAGCCCCGGACAGGGAGGTGAAAAACTGTTTTTT	CASSPGQGGEKLFF
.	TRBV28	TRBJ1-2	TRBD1	TGTGCCAGCTGGACAGGGTTTTTTTTGTACGGCTACACCTTC	CASWTGFFLYGYTF
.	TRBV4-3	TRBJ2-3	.	TGCGCCAGCAGCCAAGTATCTCGGGATACGCAGTATTTT	CASSQVSRDTQYF
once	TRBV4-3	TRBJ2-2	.	TGCGCCAGCAGCCACGCCGGGACAAGGAACACCGGGGAGCTGTTTTTT	CASSHAGTRNTGELFF
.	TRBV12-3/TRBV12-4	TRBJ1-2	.	TGTGCCAGCAGGCCCGCGTCGGGTGGCTACACCTTC	CASRPASGGYTF
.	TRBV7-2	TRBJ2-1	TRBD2	TGTGCCAGCAGCTTAGCGTCACTAGCGGGGGGGCCGAGATACAATGAGCAGTTCTTC	CASSLASLAGGPRYNEQFF
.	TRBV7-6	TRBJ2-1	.	TGTGCCAGCAGCTTAGCTGCTGACTATGAGCAGTTCTTC	CASSLAADYEQFF
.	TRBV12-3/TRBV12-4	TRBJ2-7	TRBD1	TGTGCCAGCAGCCGTCGCCGGGACAGCAAGCAGTACTTC	CASSRRRDSKQYF
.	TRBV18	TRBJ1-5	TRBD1	TGTGCCAGCTCACCGACAGGGAATCAGCCCCAGCATTTT	CASSPTGNQPQHF
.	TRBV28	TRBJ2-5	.	TGTGCCAGCACCGAAGGGGTCATACCACAAGAGACCCAGTACTTC	CASTEGVIPQETQYF
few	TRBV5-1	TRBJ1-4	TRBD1	TGCGCCAGCAGCTTGATGGCAGGGGGGCAACGAACTAATGAAAAACTGTTTTTT	CASSLMAGGQRTNEKLFF
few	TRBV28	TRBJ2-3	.	TGTGCCAGCACCAACCTTTCGCCGGGACTCCGAAATTCTAGCACAGATACGCAGTATTTT	CASTNLSPGLRNSSTDTQYF
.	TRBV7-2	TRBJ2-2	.	TGTGCCAGCAGCTTATCGTTGGCATCCGGGGAGCTGTTTTTT	CASSLSLASGELFF
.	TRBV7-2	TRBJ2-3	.	TGTGCCAGCAGCTTAGTTGCCGGGAACACAGATACGCAGTATTTT	CASSLVAGNTDTQYF
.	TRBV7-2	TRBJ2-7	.	TGTGCCAGCAGCTTAGCAGTGGGGCAATCCTACGAGCAGTACTTC	CASSLAVGQSYEQYF
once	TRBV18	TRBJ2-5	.	TGTGCCAGCTCACCCGGGCGGGGTCGGGAGACCCAGTACTTC	CASSPGRGRETQYF
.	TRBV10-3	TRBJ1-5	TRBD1	TGTGCCATCAGTCCAGACAGGGTCGAGCCCCAGCATTTT	CAISPDRVEPQHF
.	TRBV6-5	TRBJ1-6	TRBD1	TGTGCCAGCACCCTGGACAGGGGGAATTCACCCCTCCACTTT	CASTLDRGNSPLHF
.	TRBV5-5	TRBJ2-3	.	TGTGCCAGCAGCTTGCGTCCCACAGATACGCAGTATTTT	CASSLRPTDTQYF
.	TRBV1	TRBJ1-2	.	TGCACCAGCAGCCAAGAGCGGACAGGGTGGGCCTCTAACTATGGCTACACCTTC	CTSSQERTGWASNYGYTF
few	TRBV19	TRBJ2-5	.	TGTGCCAGTAGTCCCCGGGGAGGTGGGGAGACCCAGTACTTC	CASSPRGGGETQYF
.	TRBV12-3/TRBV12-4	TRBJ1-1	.	TGTGCCAGCAGTTTATCACTTAACACTGAAGCTTTCTTT	CASSLSLNTEAFF
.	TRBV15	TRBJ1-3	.	TGTGCCACCAGCACCTACGGGAACACCATATATTTT	CATSTYGNTIYF
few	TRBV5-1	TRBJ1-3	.	TGCGCCAGCAGCTTGGGAGGTGGGGGCGCCGGTGGAAACACCATATATTTT	CASSLGGGGAGGNTIYF
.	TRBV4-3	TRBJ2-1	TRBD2	TGCGCCAGCAGCCAAGACACTAGCGGGAGGGCCAATGAGCAGTTCTTC	CASSQDTSGRANEQFF
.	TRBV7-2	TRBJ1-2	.	TGTGCCAGCAGCTTAAGGGAGGAGCGTGGCTACACCTTC	CASSLREERGYTF
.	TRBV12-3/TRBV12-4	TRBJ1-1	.	TGTGCCAGCAGTAAACAGGGCCACACTGAAGCTTTCTTT	CASSKQGHTEAFF
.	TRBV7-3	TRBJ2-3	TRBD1	TGTGCCAGCAGCCCAGGGACAGCCTCTAGCACAGATACGCAGTATTTT	CASSPGTASSTDTQYF
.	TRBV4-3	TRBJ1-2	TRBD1	TGCGCCAGCAGCCAAGAAGGAGGGGGCGGCTTCTATGGCTACACCTTC	CASSQEGGGGFYGYTF
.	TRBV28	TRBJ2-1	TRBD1	TGTGCCAGCAGCTCGTCGGGGACAGCCTACAATGAGCAGTTCTTC	CASSSSGTAYNEQFF
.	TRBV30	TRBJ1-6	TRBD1	TGTGCCTGGAGCGCAGGGGGCGCCTCCTATAATTCACCCCTCCACTTT	CAWSAGGASYNSPLHF
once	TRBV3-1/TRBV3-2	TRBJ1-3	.	TGTGCCAGCAGCCAAGGCCGCCGCGGGGCTGGAAACACCATATATTTT	CASSQGRRGAGNTIYF
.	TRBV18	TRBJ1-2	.	TGTGCCAGCTCCGGGACAATCTATGGCTACACCTTC	CASSGTIYGYTF
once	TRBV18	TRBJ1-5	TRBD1	TGTGCCAGCTCACCCGACAGGGGGCATGAGCCCCAGCATTTT	CASSPDRGHEPQHF
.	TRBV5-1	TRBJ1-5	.	TGCGCCAGCAGCTTGGAAGGGGGGGATCAGCCCCAGCATTTT	CASSLEGGDQPQHF
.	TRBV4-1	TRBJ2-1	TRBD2	TGCGCCAGCAGCCAAGGCGACGGACTAGCGGGAGCTGGAGGTTACAATGAGCAGTTCTTC	CASSQGDGLAGAGGYNEQFF
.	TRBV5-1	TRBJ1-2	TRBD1	TGCGCCAGCAGCTTGCGTGAGGGGGCCGCCTATGGCTACACCTTC	CASSLREGAAYGYTF
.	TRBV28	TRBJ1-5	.	TGTGCCAGCAGTTCGTATAGCAATCAGCCCCAGCATTTT	CASSSYSNQPQHF